Listed here are 20 T cell receptor beta chains from one sample, sequenced in a study of blood T cell repertoires in COVID-19. TCRdb's table, derived via immunoSEQ multiplex PCR, lists solely in-frame clones and lacks some. Among 200,000 to 250,000 clones listed, roughly 75% were seen once. The source material was peripheral blood. The source of these receptors is a woman between 65 and 79 years old with acute or convalescent COVID-19.

The chain carries TRBV2 and TRBJ1-2, with D perhaps TRBD1 (6 bases). The CDR3 length is 14 residues. Per germline, CDR1 SNHLY and CDR2 FYNNEI. V was clipped by 3 bases and J by 8 bases, with 16 bases between them. The CDR3 nucleotides read TGTGCCAGCAGTGAGGGACGGGACATTGGGGGCTACACCTTC. As protein: CASSEGRDIGGYTF.

This rearrangement joins TRBV6-2 or TRBV6-3 to TRBJ1-2, with 8 positions matching TRBD1. V gave up 2 bases and J gave up 7 bases; unmatched junction bases: 9. The CDR3 runs 15 residues. Germline assignment: CDR1 MNHEY and CDR2 SVGEGT. CDR3 protein: CASSYLAQGASGYTF. In nucleotides, the CDR3 is TGTGCCAGCAGTTACCTTGCTCAGGGGGCGAGTGGCTACACCTTC.

The chain carries TRBV6-2 or TRBV6-3 and TRBJ1-2, with TRBD1 matching over 8 bases. J lost 6 bases, V lost 6 bases, and 18 bases had no gene match. This CDR3 is built from 17 residues. Germline values: CDR1 MNHEY, CDR2 SVGEGT. CDR3 residues: CASSPNPTGVGLDGYTF. The CDR3 DNA sequence: TGTGCCAGCAGCCCTAACCCGACAGGGGTAGGTTTAGATGGCTACACCTTC.

J is TRBJ1-5 and V is TRBV6-2 or TRBV6-3; D possibly corresponds to TRBD1 (6 bases). Between the trimmed V and J ends, which lost 2 bases and 4 bases, there was a span of 12 bases. Germline assignment: CDR1 MNHEY and CDR2 SVGEGT. The CDR3 is 15 residues long. The CDR3 bases are TGTGCCAGCAGTTACGTCGGGACAAGTAATCAGCCCCAGCATTTT. Its protein is CASSYVGTSNQPQHF.

The rearrangement links TRBV7-9 to TRBJ2-7; weak D call: TRBD1 (6 bases). Germline V gene lookup returns CDR1 SEHNR and CDR2 FQNEAQ (reference sequence). CDR3 size: 16 residues. Trimming stripped 5 bases from V and 4 bases from J, with 21 bases between. This CDR3 reads CASSQSTGFGMYEQYF. The CDR3 DNA reads as TGTGCCAGCAGCCAATCAACAGGGTTCGGAATGTACGAGCAGTACTTC.

The chain recombines TRBV2 with TRBJ1-1, with D perhaps matching TRBD1 (6 bases). Germline CDR1 and CDR2: SNHLY and FYNNEI. V lost 8 bases and J 1 base, leaving 11 bases between the germline ends. The CDR3 is made up of 13 amino acids. CDR3 bases: TGTGCCAGCGGACAGACTTCGAACACTGAAGCTTTCTTT. Encoded protein: CASGQTSNTEAFF.

The chain has TRBV18 and TRBJ2-3, with D uncertain. V lost 3 bases, J lost 0 bases, and 7 bases lay in between. The CDR3 covers 14 residues. The germline gives CDR1 KGHSH, CDR2 LQKENI. The CDR3 coding sequence is TGTGCCAGCTCACCGTGGGCGAGCACAGATACGCAGTATTTT. It encodes CASSPWASTDTQYF.

V gene TRBV11-2 combines with J gene TRBJ2-1, with a tentative D call TRBD1 (6 bases). The CDR3 has 16 residues. CDR1 SGHAT and CDR2 FQNNGV come from the germline V gene. V was shortened by 2 bases and J by 7 bases, with 18 bases between the two germline ends. The CDR3 here is CASSLYRGKQRNEQFF. CDR3 coding DNA: TGTGCCAGCAGCTTATATAGGGGGAAACAACGTAATGAGCAGTTCTTC.

The genes are TRBV4-1 and TRBJ2-1; 7 bases map to TRBD1. CDR1 and CDR2 (germline): MGHRA, YSYEKL. Unmatched junction bases numbered 8, after V lost 4 bases and J lost 8 bases. This CDR3 spans 14 amino acids. CDR3 sequence: CASSRDRVVDEQFF. The CDR3 coding sequence is TGCGCCAGCAGCCGCGACAGGGTGGTCGATGAGCAGTTCTTC.

The V and J genes are TRBV7-2 and TRBJ1-6; 9 bases map to TRBD1. Germline V gene sequence: CDR1 SGHTA, CDR2 FQGNSA. The CDR3 runs 14 residues. V was pared by 5 bases and J by 7 bases, with 3 bases of the junction left unmatched. The CDR3 bases are TGTGCCAGCAGCCCTGGACAGGGGAATTCACCCCTCCACTTT. Encoded protein: CASSPGQGNSPLHF.

The chain links TRBV4-1 to TRBJ2-7, with TRBD2 identical over 8 bases. Trimming removed 4 bases from V and 4 bases from J; junction bases left unmatched: 9. This CDR3 comprises 15 residues. In germline, CDR1 is MGHRA, CDR2 YSYEKL. The CDR3 DNA follows: TGCGCCAGCAGCCCCCCGGGCGGGACTAGGTACGAGCAGTACTTC. The encoded protein is CASSPPGGTRYEQYF.

V is TRBV11-3 and J is TRBJ2-1; TRBD2 aligns across 9 bases. The CDR3 is 16 amino acids. J was trimmed by 2 bases and V by 1 base; bases with no gene match: 3. Germline V CDR1 and CDR2: SGHNT, YENEEA. The CDR3 nucleotides are TGTGCCAGCAGCTTAGGGGCTAGCGGGGCCTACAATGAGCAGTTCTTC. This encodes CASSLGASGAYNEQFF. Full variable domain (missing parts from reference TRBV11-3 and TRBJ2-1): EAGVVQSPRYKIIEKKQPVAFWCNPISGHNTLYWYLQNLGQGPELLIRYENEEAVDDSQLPKDRFSAERLKGVDSTLKIQPAELGDSAVYLCASSLGASGAYNEQFFGPGTRLTVL.

In this sample, this clone turned up once. The gene calls are TRBV4-1 and TRBJ2-1; 7 bases line up with TRBD1. The V and J ends lost 1 base and 4 bases, in that order; junction bases with no gene match: 4. The CDR3 runs to 15 residues. Germline assignment: CDR1 MGHRA and CDR2 YSYEKL. The CDR3 loop reads CASSQVETGYNEQFF. The DNA for the CDR3 is TGCGCCAGCAGCCAAGTTGAGACAGGGTACAATGAGCAGTTCTTC.

The CDR3 reads CASSLVQGATGELFF. The CDR3 coding sequence is TGTGCCAGCAGCTTAGTCCAGGGGGCGACCGGGGAGCTGTTTTTT. The V call is TRBV11-2, the J call TRBJ2-2, with 8 bases identical to TRBD1. The CDR3 has 15 residues. V trimming: 1 base; J trimming: 5 bases; junction bases outside the gene matches: 3. Germline lookup yields CDR1 SGHAT and CDR2 FQNNGV.

The gene calls are TRBV27 and TRBJ2-3; 9 bases match TRBD1. The V segment lost 2 bases and the J segment 2 bases; nucleotides outside the gene matches: 8. This CDR3 has 17 residues. Germline-derived CDR1 and CDR2 are MNHEY and SMNVEV (reference sequence). The CDR3 DNA sequence: TGTGCCAGCAGTTTAAGACAGGGGGGATTATCCACAGATACGCAGTATTTT. Its protein is CASSLRQGGLSTDTQYF.

This chain connects TRBV7-2 to TRBJ2-1; D perhaps matches TRBD2 (5 bases). Trimming took off 3 bases at V and 5 bases at J, with 8 bases between the two ends. This CDR3 has 13 residues. Germline lookup yields CDR1 SGHTA and CDR2 FQGNSA. CDR3 DNA sequence: TGTGCCAGCAGCTTTCGAGCGGACAATGAGCAGTTCTTC. The encoded protein is CASSFRADNEQFF. Supplemented by reference TRBV7-2 and TRBJ2-1, the full variable domain reads GAGVSQSPSNKVTEKGKDVELRCDPISGHTALYWYRQSLGQGLEFLIYFQGNSAPDKSGLPSDRFSAERTGGSVSTLTIQRTQQEDSAVYLCASSFRADNEQFFGPGTRLTVL.

The rearrangement uses TRBV7-3 and TRBJ2-2; D possibly corresponds to TRBD2 (5 bases). Trimming stripped 2 bases from V and 7 bases from J, with 11 bases between. Germline V gene sequence: CDR1 SGHTA, CDR2 FQGTGA. The CDR3 is 14 residues long. The CDR3 spells CASSLQTSGGELFF. The DNA for the CDR3 is TGTGCCAGCAGCTTACAAACCAGCGGCGGGGAGCTGTTTTTT. Drawing the rest from reference TRBV7-3 and TRBJ2-2, the complete variable domain is GAGVSQTPSNKVTEKGKYVELRCDPISGHTALYWYRQSLGQGPEFLIYFQGTGAADDSGLPNDRFFAVRPEGSVSTLKIQRTERGDSAVYLCASSLQTSGGELFFGEGSRLTVL.

The rearrangement uses TRBV10-3 and TRBJ1-3; 7 positions match TRBD1. The CDR3 covers 13 residues. Germline V gene lookup returns CDR1 ENHRY and CDR2 SYGVKD. Trimming at V came to 5 bases and at J to 6 bases, leaving 4 bases not matched to a gene. CDR3 residues: CAISTGAANTIYF. CDR3 nucleotides: TGTGCCATCAGTACAGGGGCTGCAAACACCATATATTTT.

The chain combines TRBV2 with TRBJ2-5; no reliable D call. V was trimmed by 3 bases and J by 4 bases, leaving 12 bases between them. Germline V gene lookup returns CDR1 SNHLY and CDR2 FYNNEI. CDR3 length: 14 amino acids. In DNA, the CDR3 is TGTGCCAGCAGTGATGCCAGGTCCCGAGAGACCCAGTACTTC. Its translation is CASSDARSRETQYF. Supplemented by reference TRBV2 and TRBJ2-5, the full variable domain reads EPEVTQTPSHQVTQMGQEVILRCVPISNHLYFYWYRQILGQKVEFLVSFYNNEISEKSEIFDDQFSVERPDGSNFTLKIRSTKLEDSAMYFCASSDARSRETQYFGPGTRLLVL.

This clone has just a few counts. This chain joins TRBV30 and TRBJ2-2; possible D gene TRBD1, 5 bases. This CDR3 region has 15 residues. Trimming left V 8 bases short and J 4 bases short, with 20 bases between. Germline values: CDR1 GTSNPN, CDR2 SVGIG (reference sequence). CDR3 DNA: TGTGCCATAACCTCCAAAGGGGAAAGCACCGGGGAGCTGTTTTTT. Translated, it gives CAITSKGESTGELFF.